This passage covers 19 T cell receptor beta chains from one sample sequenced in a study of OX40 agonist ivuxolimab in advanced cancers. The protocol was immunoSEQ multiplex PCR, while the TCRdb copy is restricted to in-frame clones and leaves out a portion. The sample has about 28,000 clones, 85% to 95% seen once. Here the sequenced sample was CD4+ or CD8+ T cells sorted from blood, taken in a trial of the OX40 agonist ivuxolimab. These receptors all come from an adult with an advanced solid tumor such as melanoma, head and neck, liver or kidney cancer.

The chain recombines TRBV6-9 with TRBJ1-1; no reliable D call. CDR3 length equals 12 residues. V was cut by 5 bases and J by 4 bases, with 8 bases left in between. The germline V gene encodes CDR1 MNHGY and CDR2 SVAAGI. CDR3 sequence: CASSTPGTEAFF. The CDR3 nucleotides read TGTGCCAGCAGTACCCCCGGCACTGAAGCTTTCTTT.

Here the CDR3 DNA reads TGTGCCTGGAGTGAATTAGCGGGAGGATGGGAGCAGTACTTC. It specifies CAWSELAGGWEQYF. V usage is TRBV30 and J usage is TRBJ2-7; 10 bases align to TRBD2. The CDR3 contains 14 residues. Germline loops: CDR1 GTSNPN, CDR2 SVGIG (reference sequence). The J segment lost 7 bases and the V segment lost 1 base, leaving 7 bases of the junction unmatched. The whole variable domain, remainder taken from reference TRBV30 and TRBJ2-7, is SQTIHQWPATLVQPVGSPLSLECTVEGTSNPNLYWYRQAAGRGLQLLFYSVGIGQISSEVPQNLSASRPQDRQFILSSKKLLLSDSGFYLCAWSELAGGWEQYFGPGTRLTVT.

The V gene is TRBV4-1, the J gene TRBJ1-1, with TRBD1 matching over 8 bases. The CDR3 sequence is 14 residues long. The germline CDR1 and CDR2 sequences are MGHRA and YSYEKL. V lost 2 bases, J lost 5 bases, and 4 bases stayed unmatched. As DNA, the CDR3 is TGCGCCAGCAGCCAACAGGGGGCGTGGACTGAAGCTTTCTTT. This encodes CASSQQGAWTEAFF.

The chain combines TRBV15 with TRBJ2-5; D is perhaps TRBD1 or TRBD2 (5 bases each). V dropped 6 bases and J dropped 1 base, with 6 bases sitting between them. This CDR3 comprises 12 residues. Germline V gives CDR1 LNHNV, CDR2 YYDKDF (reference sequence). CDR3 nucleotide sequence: TGTGCCACCAGGGGACCCCAAGAGACCCAGTACTTC. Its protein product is CATRGPQETQYF.

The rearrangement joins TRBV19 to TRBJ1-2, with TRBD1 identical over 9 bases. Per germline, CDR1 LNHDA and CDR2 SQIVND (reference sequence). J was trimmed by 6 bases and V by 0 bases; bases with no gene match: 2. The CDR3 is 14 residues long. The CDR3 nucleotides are TGTGCCAGTAGTATAGACGGGACAGGGAATGGCTACACCTTC. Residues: CASSIDGTGNGYTF.

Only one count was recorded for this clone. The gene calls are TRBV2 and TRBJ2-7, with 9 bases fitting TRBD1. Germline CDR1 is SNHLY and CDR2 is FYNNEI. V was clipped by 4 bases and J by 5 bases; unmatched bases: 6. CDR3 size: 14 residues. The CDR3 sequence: CASSGTGEADEQYF. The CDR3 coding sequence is TGTGCCAGCAGTGGGACAGGGGAAGCTGACGAGCAGTACTTC. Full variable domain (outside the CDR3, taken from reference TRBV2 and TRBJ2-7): EPEVTQTPSHQVTQMGQEVILRCVPISNHLYFYWYRQILGQKVEFLVSFYNNEISEKSEIFDDQFSVERPDGSNFTLKIRSTKLEDSAMYFCASSGTGEADEQYFGPGTRLTVT.

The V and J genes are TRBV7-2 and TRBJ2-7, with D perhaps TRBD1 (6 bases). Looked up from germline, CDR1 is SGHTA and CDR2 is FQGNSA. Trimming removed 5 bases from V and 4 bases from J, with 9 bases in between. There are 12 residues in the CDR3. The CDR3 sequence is CASSKDSYEQYF. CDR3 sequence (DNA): TGTGCCAGCAGCAAGGACAGTTACGAGCAGTACTTC.

CDR3 loop: CASSRRSDRRDEQYF. The CDR3 region has the DNA TGTGCCAGCTCACGTCGGTCGGACAGGAGAGACGAGCAGTACTTC. The gene calls are TRBV18 and TRBJ2-5; 7 bases are shared with TRBD1. The DNA end favors TRBJ2-7, so the J call may be wrong. The CDR3 covers 15 residues. Germline V gene lookup returns CDR1 KGHSH and CDR2 LQKENI.

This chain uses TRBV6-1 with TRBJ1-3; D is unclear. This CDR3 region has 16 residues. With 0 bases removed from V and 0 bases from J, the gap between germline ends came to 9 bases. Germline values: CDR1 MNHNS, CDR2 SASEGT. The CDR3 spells CASSEAPTLSGNTIYF. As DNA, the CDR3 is TGTGCCAGCAGTGAAGCCCCGACACTCTCTGGAAACACCATATATTTT.

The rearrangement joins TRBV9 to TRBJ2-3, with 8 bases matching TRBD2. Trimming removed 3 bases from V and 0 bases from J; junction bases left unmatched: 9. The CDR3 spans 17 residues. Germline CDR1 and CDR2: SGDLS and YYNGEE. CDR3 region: CASSAAGGWKSTDTQYF. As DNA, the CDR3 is TGTGCCAGCAGCGCTGCGGGGGGATGGAAAAGCACAGATACGCAGTATTTT. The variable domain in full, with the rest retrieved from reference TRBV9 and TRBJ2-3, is DSGVTQTPKHLITATGQRVTLRCSPRSGDLSVYWYQQSLDQGLQFLIQYYNGEERAKGNILERFSAQQFPDLHSELNLSSLELGDSALYFCASSAAGGWKSTDTQYFGPGTRLTVL.

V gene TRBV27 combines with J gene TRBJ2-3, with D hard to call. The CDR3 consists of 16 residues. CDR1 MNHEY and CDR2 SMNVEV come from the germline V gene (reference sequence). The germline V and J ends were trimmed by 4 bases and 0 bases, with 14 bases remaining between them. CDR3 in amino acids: CASSSLGITSTDTQYF. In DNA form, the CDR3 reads TGTGCCAGCAGTTCCCTAGGGATTACTAGCACAGATACGCAGTATTTT.

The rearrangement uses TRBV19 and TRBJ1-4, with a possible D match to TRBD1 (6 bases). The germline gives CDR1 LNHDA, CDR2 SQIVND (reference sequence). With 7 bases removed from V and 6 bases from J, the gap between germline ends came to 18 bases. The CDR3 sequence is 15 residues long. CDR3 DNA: TGTGCCAGTACATATGAGGAGGGGGGACATGAAAAACTGTTTTTT. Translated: CASTYEEGGHEKLFF.

The CDR3 is CASSMGGRASTEAFF. CDR3 DNA: TGTGCCAGTAGTATGGGGGGGAGGGCGAGCACTGAAGCTTTCTTT. The rearrangement links TRBV19 to TRBJ1-1; D is perhaps TRBD1 (5 bases). The CDR3 extends over 15 amino acids. Trimming shortened V by 3 bases and J by 4 bases, and 15 bases separated the two germline ends. CDR1 and CDR2 (germline): LNHDA, SQIVND (reference sequence).

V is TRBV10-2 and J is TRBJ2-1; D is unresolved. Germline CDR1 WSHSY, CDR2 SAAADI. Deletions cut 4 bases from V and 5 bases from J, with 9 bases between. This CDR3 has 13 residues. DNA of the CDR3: TGCGCCAGCAGTGTATTTCTCAACAATGAGCAGTTCTTC. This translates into CASSVFLNNEQFF.

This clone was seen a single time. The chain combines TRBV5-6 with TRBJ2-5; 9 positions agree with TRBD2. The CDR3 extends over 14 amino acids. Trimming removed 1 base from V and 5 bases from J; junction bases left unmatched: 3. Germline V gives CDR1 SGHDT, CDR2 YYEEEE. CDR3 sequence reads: CASSLRAGGETQYF. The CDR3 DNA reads TGTGCCAGCAGCTTGAGGGCGGGGGGGGAGACCCAGTACTTC.

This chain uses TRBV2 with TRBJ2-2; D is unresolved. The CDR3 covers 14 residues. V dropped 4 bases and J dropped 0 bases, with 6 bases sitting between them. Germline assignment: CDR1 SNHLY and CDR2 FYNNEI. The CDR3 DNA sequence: TGTGCCAGCAGTGGTATGGCGAACACCGGGGAGCTGTTTTTT. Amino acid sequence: CASSGMANTGELFF.

CDR3 nucleotide sequence: TGTGCCAGCAGACCTCGGGGCCAAGAGACCCAGTACTTC. Translated: CASRPRGQETQYF. V usage is TRBV6-6 and J usage is TRBJ2-5, with D possibly matching TRBD2 (5 bases). This CDR3 contains 13 residues. V lost 6 bases and J 1 base, leaving 9 bases between the germline ends. CDR1 is MNHNY and CDR2 is SVGAGI in the germline V gene (reference sequence).

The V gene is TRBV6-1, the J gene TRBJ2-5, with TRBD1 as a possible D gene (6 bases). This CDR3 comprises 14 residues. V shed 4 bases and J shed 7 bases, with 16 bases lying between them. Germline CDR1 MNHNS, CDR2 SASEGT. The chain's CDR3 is CASSAQGLRGTQYF. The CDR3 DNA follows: TGTGCCAGCAGTGCTCAGGGGCTCCGTGGGACCCAGTACTTC.

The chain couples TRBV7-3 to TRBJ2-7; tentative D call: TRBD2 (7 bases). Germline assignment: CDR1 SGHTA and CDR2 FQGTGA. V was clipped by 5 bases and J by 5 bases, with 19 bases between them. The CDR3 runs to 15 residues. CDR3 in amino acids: CASSITEGGTNEQYF. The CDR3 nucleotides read TGTGCCAGCAGCATTACCGAGGGGGGGACTAACGAGCAGTACTTC.